This T cell receptor (beta chain) is from a study of cytomegalovirus exposure and HLA in healthy donors. Sequencing was performed with immunoSEQ multiplex PCR; in TCRdb, only in-frame clones are kept and a portion is missing. The sample has 250,000 to 300,000 clones; just over 85% are singletons. The CDR3 is 15 amino acids. With 3 bases removed from V and 0 bases from J, the gap between germline ends came to 10 bases. Per the germline V gene, CDR1 is MNHEY and CDR2 is SMNVEV (reference sequence). Source material: PBMCs. The chain combines TRBV27 with TRBJ2-3; weak D call: TRBD1 (6 bases). This clonotype originated in a young woman in good health and CMV-seronegative. This CDR3 is CASSLGATSTDTQYF. The CDR3 DNA reads TGTGCCAGCAGTTTGGGGGCCACTAGCACAGATACGCAGTATTTT.